Sequencing of this T cell receptor (beta chain) was carried out in a study of blood T cell repertoires in COVID-19. This clone has ten or more counts. With 2 bases clipped from V and 3 bases from J, the junction kept 5 bases outside the gene matches. The CDR3 is made up of 15 amino acids. The V gene's germline CDR1 is MNHEY and CDR2 SVGAGI. Libraries were prepared by immunoSEQ multiplex PCR; TCRdb keeps only in-frame clonotypes and omits some of them. The top ten clones hold approximately 6% of a sample with 150,000 or so clones, 80% of them seen once. This TCR derives from a middle-aged man who had recovered from COVID-19. The chain has TRBV6-5 and TRBJ1-2; 8 nucleotides line up with TRBD1. The sequenced sample consisted of PBMCs or T cells enriched from blood (not recorded which). The CDR3 region is CASSYDRGRDYGYTF. The CDR3 DNA follows: TGTGCCAGCAGTTACGACAGGGGAAGGGACTATGGCTACACCTTC.